Below, 5 T cell receptor beta chains from the same sample are listed, as sequenced in a study of human T cells and chemical hapten exposure. This sample's time point: patch test 2, 6 weeks after DPC sensitization. Described treatment: therapeutic diphenylcyclopropenone sensitization with weekly scalp DPC. MiXCR was run by TCRdb on the RACE reads, yielding one entry per CDR3 protein. Among a few hundred thousand distinct CDR3 sequences listed, about 6% were seen once. This specimen consisted of whole blood, obtained in connection with sensitization to the hapten diphenylcyclopropenone (DPC). Receptor source: a young woman with alopecia areata. Some clones in this sample may be carry-over from other donors' samples.

This clonotype was detected ten times or more. This sequence joins TRBV29-1 and TRBJ2-3; D gene unclear. CDR3 length equals 11 residues. V was trimmed by 8 bases and J by 3 bases, leaving 9 bases between them. Germline CDR1 reads SQVTM; CDR2 reads ANQGSEA. As DNA, the CDR3 is TGCAGCTGGGGTAGGACAGATACGCAGTATTTT. Translated: CSWGRTDTQYF.

This clonotype occurred a few times. The chain couples TRBV6-2 or TRBV6-3 to TRBJ1-1; perhaps TRBD1 as D (5 bases). Trimming took off 4 bases at V and 9 bases at J, with 12 bases between the two ends. The length of the CDR3 is 12 residues. Germline V CDR1 and CDR2: MNHEY, SVGEGT. CDR3 loop: CASSSGHSQAFF. The CDR3 region has the DNA TGTGCCAGCAGTTCCGGACATTCCCAAGCTTTCTTT.

This clonotype is medium-sized. This rearrangement joins TRBV14 to TRBJ2-3; TRBD2 aligns across 11 bases. With V trimmed by 1 base and J by 4 bases, 4 bases remained unmatched. This CDR3 spans 16 amino acids. The germline gives CDR1 SGHDN, CDR2 FVKESK. The CDR3 bases are TGTGCCAGCAGCCAAGGTACTAGCGGGGGCGCAGATACGCAGTATTTT. As protein: CASSQGTSGGADTQYF.

This clonotype was counted at least ten times. The V call is TRBV5-4, the J call TRBJ2-2; D is possibly TRBD1 (5 bases). The germline V gene has CDR1 SGHNT and CDR2 YYREEE (reference sequence). The V end was cut by 0 bases, the J end by 4 bases, with 7 bases between. This CDR3 comprises 14 residues. The CDR3 spells CASSLVGATGELFF. CDR3 coding DNA: TGTGCCAGCAGCTTGGTAGGGGCCACCGGGGAGCTGTTTTTT.

V gene TRBV6-1 combines with J gene TRBJ1-2; a weak D match, TRBD1 (6 bases). V lost 6 bases and J 0 bases, leaving 17 bases between the germline ends. Germline CDR1 reads MNHNS; CDR2 reads SASEGT. The CDR3 sequence is 16 residues long. The CDR3: CASRRSVGATNYGYTF. As DNA, the CDR3 is TGTGCCAGCAGGCGGTCCGTGGGGGCCACTAACTATGGCTACACCTTC.